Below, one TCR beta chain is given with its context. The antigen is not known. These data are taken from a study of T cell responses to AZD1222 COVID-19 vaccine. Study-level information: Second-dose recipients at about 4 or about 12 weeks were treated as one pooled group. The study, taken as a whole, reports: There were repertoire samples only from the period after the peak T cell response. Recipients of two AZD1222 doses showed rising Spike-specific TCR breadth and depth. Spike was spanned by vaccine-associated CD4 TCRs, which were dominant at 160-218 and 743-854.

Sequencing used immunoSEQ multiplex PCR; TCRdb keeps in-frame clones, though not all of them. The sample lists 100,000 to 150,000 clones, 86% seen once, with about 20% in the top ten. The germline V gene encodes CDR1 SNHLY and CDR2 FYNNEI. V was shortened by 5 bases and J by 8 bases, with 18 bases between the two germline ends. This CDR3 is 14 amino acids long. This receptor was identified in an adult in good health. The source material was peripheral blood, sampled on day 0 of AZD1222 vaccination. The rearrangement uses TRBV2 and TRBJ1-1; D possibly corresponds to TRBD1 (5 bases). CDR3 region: CASSLGGSRLEAFF. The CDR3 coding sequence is TGTGCCAGCAGTCTCGGGGGGTCCCGACTGGAAGCTTTCTTT.